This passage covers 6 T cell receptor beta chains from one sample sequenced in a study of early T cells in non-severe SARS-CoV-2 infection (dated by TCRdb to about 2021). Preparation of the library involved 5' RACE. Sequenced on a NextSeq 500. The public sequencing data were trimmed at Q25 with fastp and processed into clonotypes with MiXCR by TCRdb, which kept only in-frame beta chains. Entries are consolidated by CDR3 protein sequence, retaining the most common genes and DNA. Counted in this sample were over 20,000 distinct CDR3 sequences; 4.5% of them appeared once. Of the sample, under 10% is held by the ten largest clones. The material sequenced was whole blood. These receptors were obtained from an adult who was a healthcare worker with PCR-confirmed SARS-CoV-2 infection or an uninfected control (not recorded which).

The CDR3 region is CASSLGQTYEQYF. Here the CDR3 DNA reads TGTGCCAGCAGTTTGGGACAAACCTACGAGCAGTACTTC. The chain recombines TRBV28 with TRBJ2-7, with a possible D match to TRBD1 (6 bases). The CDR3 spans 13 residues. The germline CDR1 and CDR2 sequences are MDHEN and SYDVKM. Trimming left V 3 bases short and J 2 bases short, with 8 bases between.

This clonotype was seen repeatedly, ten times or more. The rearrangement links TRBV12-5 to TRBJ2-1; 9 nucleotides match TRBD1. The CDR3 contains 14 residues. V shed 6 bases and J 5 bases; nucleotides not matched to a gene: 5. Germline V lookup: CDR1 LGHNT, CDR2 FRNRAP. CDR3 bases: TGTGCTAGTGGAACAGGGGGCGGAAACAATGAGCAGTTCTTC. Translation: CASGTGGGNNEQFF.

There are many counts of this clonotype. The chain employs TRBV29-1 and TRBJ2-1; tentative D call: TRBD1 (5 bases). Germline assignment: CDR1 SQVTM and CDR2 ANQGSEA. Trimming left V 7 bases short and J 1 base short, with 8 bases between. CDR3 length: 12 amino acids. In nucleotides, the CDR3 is TGCAGCGCCTCAGGGTCCTACAATGAGCAGTTCTTC. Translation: CSASGSYNEQFF.

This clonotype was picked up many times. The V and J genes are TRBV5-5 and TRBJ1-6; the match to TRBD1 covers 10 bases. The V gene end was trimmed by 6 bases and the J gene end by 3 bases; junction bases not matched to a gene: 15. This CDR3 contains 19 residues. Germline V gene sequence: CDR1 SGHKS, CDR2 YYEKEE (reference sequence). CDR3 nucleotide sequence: TGTGCCAGCACCCTGGGGTCGGACAGGGGGAGCGGCTATAATTCACCCCTCCACTTT. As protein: CASTLGSDRGSGYNSPLHF.

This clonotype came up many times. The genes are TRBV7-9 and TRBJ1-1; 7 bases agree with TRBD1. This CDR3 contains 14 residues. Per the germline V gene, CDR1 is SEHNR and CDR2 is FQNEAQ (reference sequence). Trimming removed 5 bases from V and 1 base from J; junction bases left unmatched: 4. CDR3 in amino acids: CASSLRQGNTEAFF. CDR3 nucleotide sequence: TGTGCCAGCAGCCTCCGACAGGGGAACACTGAAGCTTTCTTT.

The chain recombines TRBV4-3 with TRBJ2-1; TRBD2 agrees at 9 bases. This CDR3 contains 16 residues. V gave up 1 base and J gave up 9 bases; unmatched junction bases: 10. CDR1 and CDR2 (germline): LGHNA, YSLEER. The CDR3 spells CASSQVRSGGPSEQFF. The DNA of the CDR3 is TGCGCCAGCAGCCAAGTACGAAGCGGGGGGCCTAGTGAGCAGTTCTTC.